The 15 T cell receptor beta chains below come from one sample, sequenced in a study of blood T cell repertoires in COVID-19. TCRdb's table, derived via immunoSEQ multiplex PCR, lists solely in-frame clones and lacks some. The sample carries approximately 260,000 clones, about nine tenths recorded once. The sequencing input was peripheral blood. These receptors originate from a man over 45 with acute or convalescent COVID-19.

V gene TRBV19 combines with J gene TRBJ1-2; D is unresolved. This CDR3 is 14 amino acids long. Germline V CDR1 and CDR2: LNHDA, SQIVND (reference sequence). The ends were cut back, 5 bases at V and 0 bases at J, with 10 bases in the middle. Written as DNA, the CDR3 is TGTGCCAGTAGTCGAGGCGGAGCTAACTATGGCTACACCTTC. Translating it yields CASSRGGANYGYTF.

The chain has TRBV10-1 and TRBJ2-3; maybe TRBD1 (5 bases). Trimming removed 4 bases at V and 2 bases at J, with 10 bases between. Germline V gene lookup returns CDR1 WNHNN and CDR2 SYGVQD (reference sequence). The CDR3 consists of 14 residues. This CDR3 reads CASSVGPVTDTQYF. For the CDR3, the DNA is TGCGCCAGCAGTGTGGGGCCCGTCACAGATACGCAGTATTTT.

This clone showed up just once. Written as DNA, the CDR3 is TGTGCCTGGAGTGTACTCAACAGTGAAAAACTGTTTTTT. Translation gives CAWSVLNSEKLFF. The rearrangement uses TRBV30 and TRBJ1-4, with no clear D. Trimming shortened V by 0 bases and J by 7 bases, and 9 bases separated the two germline ends. Germline V CDR1 and CDR2: GTSNPN, SVGIG (reference sequence). There are 13 residues in the CDR3.

The CDR3 is CASSPSGGANTEAFF. In nucleotides, the CDR3 is TGTGCCAGTAGCCCATCAGGGGGCGCGAACACTGAAGCTTTCTTT. This chain joins TRBV19 and TRBJ1-1; TRBD1 matches 8 bases. Trimming cost V 6 bases and J 1 base; bases outside gene matches: 7. CDR1 is LNHDA, CDR2 SQIVND, per germline (reference sequence). The CDR3 loop spans 15 amino acids. Supplemented by reference TRBV19 and TRBJ1-1, the full variable domain reads DGGITQSPKYLFRKEGQNVTLSCEQNLNHDAMYWYRQDPGQGLRLIYYSQIVNDFQKGDIAEGYSVSREKKESFPLTVTSAQKNPTAFYLCASSPSGGANTEAFFGQGTRLTVV.

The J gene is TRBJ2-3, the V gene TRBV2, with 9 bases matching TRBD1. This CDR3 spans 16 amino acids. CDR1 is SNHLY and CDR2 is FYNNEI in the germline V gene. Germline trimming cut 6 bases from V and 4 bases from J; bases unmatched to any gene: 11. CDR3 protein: CASRGVDRTGADTQYF. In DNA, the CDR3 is TGTGCCAGCAGGGGGGTCGACAGGACAGGGGCAGATACGCAGTATTTT.

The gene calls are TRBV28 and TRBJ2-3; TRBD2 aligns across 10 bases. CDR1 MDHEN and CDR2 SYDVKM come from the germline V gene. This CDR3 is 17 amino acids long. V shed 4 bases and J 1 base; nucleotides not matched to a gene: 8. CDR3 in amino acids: CASSSQLAGGRTDTQYF. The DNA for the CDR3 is TGTGCCAGCAGTTCCCAATTAGCGGGGGGCCGCACAGATACGCAGTATTTT.

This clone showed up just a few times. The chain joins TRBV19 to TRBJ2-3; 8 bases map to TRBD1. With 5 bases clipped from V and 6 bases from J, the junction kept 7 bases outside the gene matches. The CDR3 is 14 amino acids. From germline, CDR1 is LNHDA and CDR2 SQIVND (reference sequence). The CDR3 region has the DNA TGTGCCAGTAGTCTCCGGACAGGGATGGATACGCAGTATTTT. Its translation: CASSLRTGMDTQYF.

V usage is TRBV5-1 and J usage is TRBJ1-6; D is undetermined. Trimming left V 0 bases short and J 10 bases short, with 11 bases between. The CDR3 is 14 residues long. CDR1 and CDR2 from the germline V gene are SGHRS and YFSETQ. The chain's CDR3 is CASSLEFPSSPLHF. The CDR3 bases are TGCGCCAGCAGCTTGGAATTTCCGTCGTCACCCCTCCACTTT.

The chain's CDR3 is CASSLGLAGGPWGTDTQYF. CDR3 bases: TGTGCCAGCAGCTTAGGGCTAGCGGGGGGCCCCTGGGGCACAGATACGCAGTATTTT. The chain joins TRBV7-8 to TRBJ2-3, with TRBD2 identical over 11 bases. V shed 1 base and J 1 base; nucleotides not matched to a gene: 10. The germline CDR1 and CDR2 sequences are SGHVS and FQNEAQ. CDR3 length equals 19 residues.

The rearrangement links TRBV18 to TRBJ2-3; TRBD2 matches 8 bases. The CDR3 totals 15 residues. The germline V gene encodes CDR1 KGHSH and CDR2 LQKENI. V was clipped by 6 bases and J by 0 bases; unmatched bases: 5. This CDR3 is CASSSGTRSTDTQYF. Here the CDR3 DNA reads TGTGCCAGCTCGTCCGGGACTAGAAGCACAGATACGCAGTATTTT.

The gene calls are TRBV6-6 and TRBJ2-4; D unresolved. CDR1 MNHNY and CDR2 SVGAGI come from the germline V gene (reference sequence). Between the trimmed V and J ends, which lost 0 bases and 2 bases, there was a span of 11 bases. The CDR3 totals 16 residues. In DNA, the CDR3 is TGTGCCAGCAGTTACTCTCATGATCCTACCAAAAACATTCAGTACTTC. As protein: CASSYSHDPTKNIQYF.

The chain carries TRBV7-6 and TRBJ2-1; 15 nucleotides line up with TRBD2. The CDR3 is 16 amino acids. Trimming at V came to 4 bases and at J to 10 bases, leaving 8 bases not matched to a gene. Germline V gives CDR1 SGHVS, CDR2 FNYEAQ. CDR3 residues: CASSSGLAGGFEEQFF. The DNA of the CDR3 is TGTGCCAGCAGCTCCGGACTAGCGGGGGGGTTCGAAGAGCAGTTCTTC. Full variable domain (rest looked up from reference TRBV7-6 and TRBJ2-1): GAGVSQSPRYKVTKRGQDVALRCDPISGHVSLYWYRQALGQGPEFLTYFNYEAQQDKSGLPNDRFSAERPEGSISTLTIQRTEQRDSAMYRCASSSGLAGGFEEQFFGPGTRLTVL.

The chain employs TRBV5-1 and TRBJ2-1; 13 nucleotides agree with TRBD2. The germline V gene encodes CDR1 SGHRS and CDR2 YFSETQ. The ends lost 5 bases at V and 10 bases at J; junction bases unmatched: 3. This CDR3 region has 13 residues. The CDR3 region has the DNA TGCGCCAGCAGTCAGGGACTAGCGGGGGAGCAGTTCTTC. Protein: CASSQGLAGEQFF. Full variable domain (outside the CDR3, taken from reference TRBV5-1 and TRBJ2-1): KAGVTQTPRYLIKTRGQQVTLSCSPISGHRSVSWYQQTPGQGLQFLFEYFSETQRNKGNFPGRFSGRQFSNSRSEMNVSTLELGDSALYLCASSQGLAGEQFFGPGTRLTVL.

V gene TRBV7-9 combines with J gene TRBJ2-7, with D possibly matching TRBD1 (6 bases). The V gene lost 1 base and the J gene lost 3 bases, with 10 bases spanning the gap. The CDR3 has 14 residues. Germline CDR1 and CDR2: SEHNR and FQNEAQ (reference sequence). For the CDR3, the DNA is TGTGCCAGCAGCTTAGTAGGCAGGGGCTACGAGCAGTACTTC. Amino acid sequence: CASSLVGRGYEQYF.

In DNA, the CDR3 is TGTGCCAGCAGCTTAGGGACAGCCACAGATACGCAGTATTTT. Protein product: CASSLGTATDTQYF. This chain links TRBV5-4 with TRBJ2-3, with 7 positions matching TRBD1. Germline loops: CDR1 SGHNT, CDR2 YYREEE (reference sequence). The CDR3 sequence is 14 residues long. Trimming at V came to 2 bases and at J to 2 bases, leaving 2 bases not matched to a gene. The full variable domain, in which reference TRBV5-4 and TRBJ2-3 provide the parts outside the CDR3, is ETGVTQSPTHLIKTRGQQVTLRCSSQSGHNTVSWYQQALGQGPQFIFQYYREEENGRGNFPPRFSGLQFPNYSSELNVNALELDDSALYLCASSLGTATDTQYFGPGTRLTVL.